This is a list of T cell receptor beta chains from one sample in a study of T-cell memory formation after mild COVID-19. From the 5' RACE reads, TCRdb called clonotypes with MiXCR, one entry per CDR3 protein. The table has 350,000 to 500,000 distinct CDR3 sequences, 20% to 30% seen once. Sample: PBMCs or a T cell subset sorted from them (not recorded which). Every receptor here comes from an adult woman who had mild COVID-19 (a few samples of this study predate the infection). Cell type and time point are not known. Each CDR3 is given with its conserved first and last residue. The D gene is left open where the match is weak. Clone size is given for some rows only: seen once, a few or many times, or a class if the clone is expanded.

cdr3_length clone_size j_call v_call d_call cdr3_aa cdr3_nt
14 . TRBJ1-4 TRBV18 TRBD1 CASSRQGADEKLFF TGTGCCAGCTCACGACAGGGGGCGGATGAAAAACTGTTTTTT
16 many TRBJ2-7 TRBV20-1 TRBD2 CSATGLAGAAGYEQYF TGCAGTGCGACGGGACTAGCGGGAGCAGCGGGTTACGAGCAGTACTTC
10 . TRBJ1-1 TRBV2 . CASSAGEAFF TGTGCCAGCAGTGCAGGTGAAGCTTTCTTT
14 many TRBJ2-3 TRBV7-7 . CASSLSPGTDTQYF TGTGCCAGCAGCTTATCGCCTGGCACAGATACGCAGTATTTT
17 . TRBJ2-2 TRBV4-2 . CASSHLADAANTGELFF TGTGCCAGCAGCCACCTTGCGGACGCTGCGAACACCGGGGAGCTGTTTTTT
10 . TRBJ2-7 TRBV20-1 . CSATKGEQYF TGCAGTGCTACTAAAGGGGAGCAGTACTTC
13 few TRBJ1-1 TRBV6-5 TRBD1 CASSSRQGLEAFF TGTGCCAGCAGTTCTAGACAGGGCCTTGAAGCTTTCTTT
13 many TRBJ1-1 TRBV14 . CASSSDTNTEAFF TGTGCCAGTAGTTCGGACACGAACACTGAAGCTTTCTTT
14 few TRBJ2-5 TRBV7-9 TRBD2 CASSARGGLETQYF TGTGCCAGCAGCGCCCGGGGGGGCTTGGAGACCCAGTACTTC
17 few TRBJ2-5 TRBV9 TRBD2 CASSAGGTSGDQETQYF TGTGCCAGCAGCGCCGGGGGGACTAGCGGAGATCAAGAGACCCAGTACTTC
14 few TRBJ1-1 TRBV7-9 . CASSLGGSNTEAFF TGTGCCAGCAGCTTAGGGGGATCGAACACTGAAGCTTTCTTT
14 . TRBJ1-4 TRBV9 . CASSVGGGGEKLFF TGTGCCAGCAGCGTAGGAGGGGGAGGTGAAAAACTGTTTTTT
13 few TRBJ2-7 TRBV2 TRBD1 CASGPDREYEQYF TGTGCCAGCGGCCCGGACAGGGAGTACGAGCAGTACTTC
15 . TRBJ1-5 TRBV4-3 . CASSQDGFANQPQHF TGCGCCAGCAGCCAAGACGGGTTTGCGAATCAGCCCCAGCATTTT
16 . TRBJ2-7 TRBV7-9 TRBD1 CASSIRHRGQNYEQYF TGTGCCAGCAGCATAAGACATCGGGGACAGAACTACGAGCAGTACTTC
15 . TRBJ1-2 TRBV6-5 TRBD1 CASSYSGTANYGYTF TGTGCCAGCAGTTACTCCGGGACAGCTAACTATGGCTACACCTTC
12 many TRBJ1-1 TRBV25-1 . CASSDTSGEAFF TGTGCCAGCAGTGACACGTCTGGGGAAGCTTTCTTT
12 . TRBJ1-1 TRBV12-3/TRBV12-4 TRBD1 CASSPTGTKAFF TGTGCCAGCAGTCCGACAGGGACCAAAGCTTTCTTT
16 . TRBJ2-3 TRBV6-5 TRBD2 CASRLLAGGSTDTQYF TGTGCCAGCAGATTACTAGCGGGGGGGAGCACAGATACGCAGTATTTT
15 few TRBJ2-7 TRBV5-1 TRBD2 CASSLEQRGAYEQYF TGCGCCAGCAGCTTGGAGCAGCGGGGGGCATACGAGCAGTACTTC
14 few TRBJ2-1 TRBV30 . CAWSVVSGISEQFF TGTGCCTGGAGTGTCGTGTCGGGGATCAGTGAGCAGTTCTTC
17 once TRBJ2-5 TRBV7-9 TRBD2 CASSPGLAGVVSETQYF TGTGCCAGCAGCCCCGGGCTAGCGGGAGTCGTATCAGAGACCCAGTACTTC
14 few TRBJ2-7 TRBV6-5 . CASSYPRDTNEQYF TGTGCCAGCAGTTACCCCAGGGACACCAACGAGCAGTACTTC
11 . TRBJ1-1 TRBV29-1 . CSVVWGAEAFF TGCAGCGTTGTCTGGGGCGCTGAAGCTTTCTTT
15 . TRBJ1-6 TRBV25-1 TRBD1 CASSELDRDYSPLHF TGTGCCAGCAGTGAATTGGACAGGGATTATTCACCCCTCCACTTT
13 . TRBJ2-3 TRBV20-1 TRBD2 CSATLAGTDTQYF TGCAGTGCCACACTAGCGGGCACAGATACGCAGTATTTT
15 few TRBJ2-5 TRBV7-9 . CASSLRSNPSETQYF TGTGCCAGCAGCTTGAGGAGTAACCCGTCGGAGACCCAGTACTTC
15 . TRBJ2-1 TRBV24-1 TRBD2 CATSDLTSGVNEQFF TGTGCCACCAGTGATCTGACTAGCGGGGTCAATGAGCAGTTCTTC
15 . TRBJ2-1 TRBV5-1 . CASSLGQGLYNEQFF TGCGCCAGCAGCTTGGGACAGGGACTTTACAATGAGCAGTTCTTC
15 . TRBJ2-5 TRBV18 TRBD2 CASSPTSGVYETQYF TGTGCCAGCTCACCGACTAGCGGGGTCTACGAGACCCAGTACTTC
14 . TRBJ2-4 TRBV5-6 . CASSRTGTKNIQYF TGTGCCAGCAGCCGTACAGGGACCAAAAACATTCAGTACTTC
15 few TRBJ2-1 TRBV5-6 TRBD2 CASSSRLALDNEQFF TGTGCCAGCAGCTCCCGACTAGCTCTGGACAATGAGCAGTTCTTC
15 . TRBJ2-5 TRBV4-1 TRBD1 CASSQGPGQQETQYF TGCGCCAGCAGCCAAGGACCGGGACAGCAAGAGACCCAGTACTTC
16 . TRBJ2-1 TRBV24-1 . CATSDLRASAYNEQFF TGTGCCACCAGTGATTTGCGGGCTAGCGCGTACAATGAGCAGTTCTTC
14 . TRBJ1-2 TRBV5-4 . CASSGAGKPYGYTF TGTGCCAGCAGCGGGGCCGGAAAACCCTATGGCTACACCTTC
16 few TRBJ2-3 TRBV7-9 . CASSSSRDFFTDTQYF TGTGCCAGCAGCTCCTCACGGGACTTTTTCACAGATACGCAGTATTTT
15 few TRBJ1-1 TRBV9 . CASSLDRAGATEAFF TGTGCCAGCAGCCTCGACCGGGCAGGGGCCACTGAAGCTTTCTTT
15 few TRBJ2-7 TRBV9 . CASSLRPGEFYEQYF TGTGCCAGCAGCCTCCGTCCAGGGGAATTCTACGAGCAGTACTTC
13 . TRBJ2-2 TRBV5-5 . CASSFIGTGELFF TGTGCCAGCAGCTTTATAGGCACCGGGGAGCTGTTTTTT
13 . TRBJ2-3 TRBV7-2 . CASSLSLPDTQYF TGTGCCAGCAGCTTATCCTTACCAGATACGCAGTATTTT
15 . TRBJ1-2 TRBV7-2 . CASSPQGPRGDGYTF TGTGCCAGCAGCCCCCAGGGTCCCAGGGGAGATGGCTACACCTTC
14 few TRBJ1-6 TRBV25-1 TRBD1 CASSEDRENSPLHF TGTGCCAGCAGTGAAGACAGGGAGAATTCACCCCTCCACTTT
17 . TRBJ2-1 TRBV5-1 . CASSPMEGLSSYNEQFF TGCGCCAGCAGCCCGATGGAGGGGCTAAGCTCCTACAATGAGCAGTTCTTC
17 few TRBJ2-7 TRBV10-3 TRBD2 CAISDSTSGGIPYEQYF TGTGCCATCAGTGACTCTACTAGCGGGGGGATTCCCTACGAGCAGTACTTC
13 . TRBJ2-7 TRBV20-1 . CSATGQLFYEQYF TGCAGTGCTACAGGGCAACTTTTCTACGAGCAGTACTTC
15 . TRBJ1-6 TRBV25-1 . CASSALGSYNSPLHF TGTGCCAGCAGTGCCCTGGGTAGCTATAATTCACCCCTCCACTTT
15 . TRBJ2-7 TRBV3-1 TRBD1 CASSQVSGGTYEQYF TGTGCCAGCAGCCAAGTGTCAGGGGGCACCTACGAGCAGTACTTC
15 few TRBJ1-4 TRBV20-1 . CSARTHKNRIEKLFF TGCAGTGCTAGGACCCACAAAAACAGGATTGAAAAACTGTTTTTT
14 . TRBJ1-4 TRBV12-3/TRBV12-4 . CASRWGVKGEKLFF TGTGCCAGCCGTTGGGGGGTTAAGGGCGAAAAACTGTTTTTT
18 many TRBJ2-7 TRBV4-1 TRBD2 CASSQFLGSGDLSYEQYF TGCGCCAGCAGCCAATTTTTGGGTAGCGGGGATTTAAGCTACGAGCAGTACTTC
14 . TRBJ2-1 TRBV18 TRBD2 CASSELAGNNEQFF TGTGCCAGCTCAGAACTAGCGGGGAACAATGAGCAGTTCTTC
20 . TRBJ1-1 TRBV7-3 . CASSLELSGTAGTLNTEAFF TGTGCCAGCAGCTTAGAACTATCAGGGACGGCAGGAACCCTGAACACTGAAGCTTTCTTT
15 . TRBJ2-7 TRBV12-3/TRBV12-4 . CASSPPSAYPYEQYF TGTGCCAGCAGTCCCCCTAGCGCTTATCCCTACGAGCAGTACTTC